Following are 23 T cell receptor beta chains from one sample sequenced in a study of a mutant IDH1 vaccine in newly diagnosed glioma. Time point of the sample: baseline, week 1 (first vaccination visit). Noted treatment: pre-vaccination baseline after standard-of-care therapy. The method was immunoSEQ multiplex PCR; TCRdb's version includes in-frame clones alone and lacks a portion of them. Counted here are 45,000 to 65,000 clones, roughly 80% occurring once; the ten biggest clones make up under 20%. Sequencing used PBMCs, obtained from a glioma patient treated with radiotherapy, temozolomide or both. All receptors derive from a man younger than 35 with glioma.

In this sample, this clone turned up a few times. The chain combines TRBV30 with TRBJ1-5; TRBD1 might be the D (5 bases). This CDR3 region has 13 residues. Germline loops: CDR1 GTSNPN, CDR2 SVGIG (reference sequence). Trimming cost V 0 bases and J 6 bases, with 9 bases left between them. The chain's CDR3 is CAWSVGESQPQHF. CDR3 coding DNA: TGTGCCTGGAGTGTAGGGGAAAGTCAGCCCCAGCATTTT. Based on the CDR3 plus reference TRBV30 and TRBJ1-5, the full variable domain is SQTIHQWPATLVQPVGSPLSLECTVEGTSNPNLYWYRQAAGRGLQLLFYSVGIGQISSEVPQNLSASRPQDRQFILSSKKLLLSDSGFYLCAWSVGESQPQHFGDGTRLSIL.

The chain uses TRBV5-6 and TRBJ1-3, with unresolved D. Trimming cost V 4 bases and J 5 bases, with 10 bases left between them. This CDR3 is built from 13 residues. Germline lookup yields CDR1 SGHDT and CDR2 YYEEEE. The CDR3 DNA sequence: TGTGCCAGCAGCCTCCCCAAGAGAAACACCATATATTTT. Its protein is CASSLPKRNTIYF.

V and J are TRBV18 and TRBJ1-4; D is ambiguous. V was trimmed by 3 bases and J by 0 bases, leaving 26 bases between them. The CDR3 consists of 21 residues. Germline V CDR1 and CDR2: KGHSH, LQKENI. CDR3 nucleotides: TGTGCCAGCTCACCTCAACTGCGCCCGGGGTTTTCTGCTTCAACTAATGAAAAACTGTTTTTT. Translating it yields CASSPQLRPGFSASTNEKLFF.

CDR3 DNA: TGCGCCAGCAGCTTGTCCGGCACTGAAGCTTTCTTT. Its translation: CASSLSGTEAFF. The chain combines TRBV5-1 with TRBJ1-1; no firm D call. CDR1 is SGHRS, CDR2 YFSETQ, per germline. This CDR3 region has 12 residues. Trimming took off 1 base at V and 4 bases at J, with 5 bases between the two ends.

The chain carries TRBV6-5 and TRBJ1-1; D remains ambiguous. The CDR3 has 15 residues. V was cut by 1 base and J by 0 bases, with 9 bases left in between. Germline loops: CDR1 MNHEY, CDR2 SVGAGI. The CDR3 sequence: CASSYYEKMNTEAFF. The CDR3 bases are TGTGCCAGCAGTTACTATGAGAAGATGAACACTGAAGCTTTCTTT.

This clone was detected a few times. The chain carries TRBV6-1 and TRBJ1-2, with TRBD1 as a possible D gene (5 bases). This CDR3 has 15 residues. CDR1 MNHNS and CDR2 SASEGT come from the germline V gene. Trimming took 5 bases from V and 0 from J, leaving 13 bases between them. Here the CDR3 reads CASSSQTAPNYGYTF. CDR3 bases: TGTGCCAGCAGTTCTCAGACAGCCCCTAACTATGGCTACACCTTC.

The genes are TRBV28 and TRBJ2-7; TRBD2 matches at 8 bases. The trim removed 2 bases at V and 2 bases at J, leaving 5 bases unmatched. Looked up from germline, CDR1 is MDHEN and CDR2 is SYDVKM. This CDR3 spans 15 amino acids. The CDR3: CASSLGLAGPYEQYF. CDR3 DNA sequence: TGTGCCAGCAGTTTAGGGCTAGCGGGCCCCTACGAGCAGTACTTC.

J is TRBJ1-6 and V is TRBV27, with unresolved D. The CDR3 covers 15 residues. Germline V gives CDR1 MNHEY, CDR2 SMNVEV (reference sequence). V lost 0 bases and J 3 bases, leaving 6 bases between the germline ends. The CDR3 DNA is TGTGCCAGCAGTTTATCCAGCAGCTATAATTCACCCCTCCACTTT. Translated, it gives CASSLSSSYNSPLHF.

V gene TRBV4-2 combines with J gene TRBJ1-3; TRBD1 aligns across 7 bases. Germline V gene data show CDR1 as LGHNA and CDR2 as YNFKEQ. The V gene end was trimmed by 1 base and the J gene end by 4 bases; junction bases not matched to a gene: 10. There are 17 residues in the CDR3. The CDR3 is CASSQGPGGITGNTIYF. CDR3 nucleotide sequence: TGTGCCAGCAGCCAAGGACCAGGGGGGATCACGGGAAACACCATATATTTT.

The genes are TRBV7-3 and TRBJ1-1, with D maybe TRBD1 (6 bases). This CDR3 spans 14 amino acids. V gave up 2 bases and J gave up 5 bases, with 12 bases separating them. Germline V lookup: CDR1 SGHTA, CDR2 FQGTGA. The CDR3 is CASSLWGRGTEAFF. In DNA form, the CDR3 reads TGTGCCAGCAGCTTATGGGGGAGGGGGACTGAAGCTTTCTTT.

The chain has TRBV4-3 and TRBJ2-5; TRBD2 matches at 10 bases. Germline V CDR1 and CDR2: LGHNA, YSLEER. There are 17 residues in the CDR3. J lost 1 base, V lost 4 bases, and 9 bases had no gene match. The CDR3 DNA follows: TGCGCCAGCAGCCTCCGCTTGACTAGCGGGCCCCAAGAGACCCAGTACTTC. Its translation is CASSLRLTSGPQETQYF.

In its sample, this clone was seen a few times. This sequence joins TRBV6-5 and TRBJ1-1; the D is unclear. V was shortened by 7 bases and J by 5 bases, with 17 bases between the two germline ends. Germline CDR1 and CDR2: MNHEY and SVGAGI. The CDR3 is 14 amino acids. CDR3 nucleotide sequence: TGTGCCAGCACCACCCGTGGGCGAGGGACTGAAGCTTTCTTT. The encoded protein is CASTTRGRGTEAFF.

This chain uses TRBV6-5 with TRBJ1-2; perhaps TRBD1 as D (6 bases). Trimming cost V 4 bases and J 4 bases, with 16 bases left between them. CDR3 size: 15 residues. Germline CDR1 MNHEY, CDR2 SVGAGI. This chain's CDR3 is CASSLNRQAFYGYTF. CDR3 coding DNA: TGTGCCAGCAGTTTAAACAGACAGGCCTTCTATGGCTACACCTTC.

This clone was seen more than once but under ten times. This chain links TRBV4-1 with TRBJ1-6; the D is unclear. The CDR3 contains 15 residues. From germline, CDR1 is MGHRA and CDR2 YSYEKL. Trimming stripped 5 bases from V and 3 bases from J, with 11 bases between. The CDR3 sequence is CASSDGLLYNSPLHF. Here the CDR3 DNA reads TGCGCCAGCAGCGACGGACTTCTCTATAATTCACCCCTCCACTTT.

In this sample, this clone turned up a few times. The rearrangement joins TRBV4-2 to TRBJ1-1; D ambiguous. V gave up 6 bases and J gave up 2 bases, with 16 bases separating them. Germline-derived CDR1 and CDR2 are LGHNA and YNFKEQ. The CDR3 loop spans 15 amino acids. CDR3 sequence: CASRFWDSENTEAFF. CDR3 nucleotide sequence: TGTGCCAGCAGATTTTGGGATTCGGAAAACACTGAAGCTTTCTTT.

J is TRBJ1-1 and V is TRBV30, with TRBD1 matching over 10 bases. This CDR3 has 13 residues. The V gene's germline CDR1 is GTSNPN and CDR2 SVGIG (reference sequence). The ends lost 3 bases at V and 7 bases at J; junction bases unmatched: 5. CDR3 amino acids: CAWRGTGVGEAFF. The CDR3 DNA reads as TGTGCCTGGAGGGGGACAGGGGTAGGTGAAGCTTTCTTT.

The chain recombines TRBV27 with TRBJ1-2, with D maybe TRBD1 (5 bases). In germline, CDR1 is MNHEY, CDR2 SMNVEV (reference sequence). The length of the CDR3 is 15 residues. Trimming pared 5 bases from V and 4 bases from J, leaving 17 bases between. The CDR3 here is CASSPFGDFIYGYTF. The CDR3 nucleotides read TGTGCCAGCAGTCCCTTTGGGGACTTCATCTATGGCTACACCTTC.

The V call is TRBV5-1, the J call TRBJ2-7; 9 nucleotides agree with TRBD1. With 5 bases clipped from V and 2 bases from J, the junction kept 5 bases outside the gene matches. Germline CDR1 is SGHRS and CDR2 is YFSETQ. The CDR3 loop spans 14 amino acids. CDR3 region: CASRPGQGTYEQYF. For the CDR3, the DNA is TGCGCCAGCAGACCTGGACAGGGGACCTACGAGCAGTACTTC.

This clone was counted only a few times. The rearrangement uses TRBV7-9 and TRBJ1-1; D gene ambiguous. V gave up 5 bases and J gave up 1 base, with 11 bases separating them. There are 14 residues in the CDR3. Germline V gene data show CDR1 as SEHNR and CDR2 as FQNEAQ (reference sequence). CDR3 sequence reads: CASSPRRPNTEAFF. Written as DNA, the CDR3 is TGTGCCAGCAGCCCCAGACGGCCGAACACTGAAGCTTTCTTT.

The CDR3 region is CASSYTEGGPYEQYF. CDR3 coding DNA: TGTGCCAGCAGCTACACAGAGGGAGGTCCCTACGAGCAGTACTTC. The chain joins TRBV6-1 to TRBJ2-7; tentatively, D is TRBD2 (6 bases). The CDR3 runs to 15 residues. Germline CDR1 and CDR2: MNHNS and SASEGT. The V end lost 6 bases, the J end lost 2 bases, and 17 bases lay between the germline ends.

V and J are TRBV19 and TRBJ2-7, with 8 bases aligning to TRBD1. Germline trimming cut 10 bases from V and 3 bases from J; bases unmatched to any gene: 17. CDR1 LNHDA and CDR2 SQIVND come from the germline V gene (reference sequence). The CDR3 extends over 16 amino acids. The CDR3 region has the DNA TGTGCCACCAGACAGGGGAGCGGCCTAGGAGACTACGAGCAGTACTTC. It translates to CATRQGSGLGDYEQYF.

The V gene is TRBV13, the J gene TRBJ1-1; D gene unclear. The germline CDR1 and CDR2 sequences are PRHDT and FYEKMQ (reference sequence). The germline V and J ends were trimmed by 5 bases and 7 bases, with 11 bases remaining between them. The CDR3 is 12 amino acids. The CDR3 is CASSLRGIEAFF. In DNA, the CDR3 is TGTGCCAGCAGCCTCCGGGGTATTGAAGCTTTCTTT.

The rearrangement uses TRBV9 and TRBJ2-2; possibly TRBD1 or TRBD2 for D (6 bases each). Germline V gene sequence: CDR1 SGDLS, CDR2 YYNGEE. Trimming took off 3 bases at V and 4 bases at J, with 19 bases between the two ends. This CDR3 region has 17 residues. The DNA of the CDR3 is TGTGCCAGCAGCGACAACCGGGGGCCCCGGGCCACCGGGGAGCTGTTTTTT. It translates to CASSDNRGPRATGELFF.